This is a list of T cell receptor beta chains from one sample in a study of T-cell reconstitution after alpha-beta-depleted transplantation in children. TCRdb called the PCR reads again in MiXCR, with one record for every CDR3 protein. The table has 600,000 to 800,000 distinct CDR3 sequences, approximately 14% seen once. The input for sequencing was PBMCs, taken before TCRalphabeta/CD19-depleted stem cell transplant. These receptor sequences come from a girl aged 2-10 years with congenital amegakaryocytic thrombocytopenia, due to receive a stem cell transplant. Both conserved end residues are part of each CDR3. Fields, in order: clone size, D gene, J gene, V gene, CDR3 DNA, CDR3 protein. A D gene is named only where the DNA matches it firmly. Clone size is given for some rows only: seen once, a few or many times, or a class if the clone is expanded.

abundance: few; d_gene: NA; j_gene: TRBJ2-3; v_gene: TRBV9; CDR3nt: TGTGCCAGCAGCGTAGAAGGGGTCCCCACAGATACGCAGTATTTT; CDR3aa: CASSVEGVPTDTQYF
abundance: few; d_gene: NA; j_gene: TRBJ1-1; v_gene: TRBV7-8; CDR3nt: TGTGCCAGCAGCTTAGCCCCCGGGGAGGAGCCTGAAGCTTTCTTT; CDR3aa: CASSLAPGEEPEAFF
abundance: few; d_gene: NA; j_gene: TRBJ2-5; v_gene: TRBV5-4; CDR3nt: TGTGCAGTCGGCAGGGTCCAAGAGACCCAGTACTTC; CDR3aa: CAVGRVQETQYF
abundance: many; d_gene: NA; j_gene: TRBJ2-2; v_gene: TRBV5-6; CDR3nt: TGTGCCAGCAGCTTCTACTTAGGGCCCGGGGAGCTGTTTTTT; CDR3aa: CASSFYLGPGELFF
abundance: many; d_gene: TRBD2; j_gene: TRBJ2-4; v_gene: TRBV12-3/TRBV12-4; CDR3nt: TGTGCCAGCAGACGCTTTGGACTAGGGGAAAACATTCAGTACTTC; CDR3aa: CASRRFGLGENIQYF
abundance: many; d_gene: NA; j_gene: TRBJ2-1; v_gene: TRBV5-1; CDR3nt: TGCGCCAGCAGCTCGACGGGGTCCTACAATGAGCAGTTCTTC; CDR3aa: CASSSTGSYNEQFF
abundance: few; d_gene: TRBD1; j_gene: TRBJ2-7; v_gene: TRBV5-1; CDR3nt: TGCGCCAGCAGCTTGGGTCTAAGGGACAGCGGCGAGCAGTACTTC; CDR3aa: CASSLGLRDSGEQYF
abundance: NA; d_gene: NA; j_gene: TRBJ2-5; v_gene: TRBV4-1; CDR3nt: TGCGCCTGCAGCCAACAGGGTACTTGGGGGACCCAGTACTTC; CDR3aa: CACSQQGTWGTQYF
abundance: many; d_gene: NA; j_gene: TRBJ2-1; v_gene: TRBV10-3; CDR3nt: TGTGCCATCGGGGCTAGCACCGTTTCCTACAATGAGCAGTTCTTC; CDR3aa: CAIGASTVSYNEQFF
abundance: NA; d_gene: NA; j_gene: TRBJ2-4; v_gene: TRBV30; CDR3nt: TGTGCCTGGAGAGATTGGGGGGAGTACATTCAGTACTTC; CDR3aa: CAWRDWGEYIQYF
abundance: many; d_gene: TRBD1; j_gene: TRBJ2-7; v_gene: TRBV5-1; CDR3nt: TGCGCCAGCAGCGGGTGGTCCGGGACAGGGGGCCTGCACAGCCCCTACGAGCAGTACTTC; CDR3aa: CASSGWSGTGGLHSPYEQYF
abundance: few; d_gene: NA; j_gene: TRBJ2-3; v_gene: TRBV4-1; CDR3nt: TGCGCCAGCAGCCAAGATGTGGCGAGGAGCACAGATACGCAGTATTTT; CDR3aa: CASSQDVARSTDTQYF
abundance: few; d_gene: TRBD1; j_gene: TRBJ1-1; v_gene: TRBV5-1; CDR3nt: TGCGCCAGCAGCACTTCTCAGGGGGCGCGAAACACTGAAGCTTTCTTT; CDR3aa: CASSTSQGARNTEAFF
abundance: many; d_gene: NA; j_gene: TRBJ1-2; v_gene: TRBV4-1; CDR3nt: TGCGCCAGCAGCCAAGACAGTGGCTACACCTTC; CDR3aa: CASSQDSGYTF
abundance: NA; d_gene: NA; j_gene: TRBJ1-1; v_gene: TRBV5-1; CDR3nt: TGCGCCAGCAGCCTGACGACGGAGGTGAACACTGAAGCTTTCTTT; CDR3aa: CASSLTTEVNTEAFF
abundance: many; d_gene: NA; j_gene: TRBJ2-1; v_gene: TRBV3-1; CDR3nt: TGTGCCAGCAGCCATGGTATGAGAGAGCAGTTCTTC; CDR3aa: CASSHGMREQFF
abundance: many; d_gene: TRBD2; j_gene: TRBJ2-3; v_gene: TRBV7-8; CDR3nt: TGTGCCAGCAGCTCCCCCGGGACTAGCGGGAGGCTAAGCACAGATACGCAGTATTTT; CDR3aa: CASSSPGTSGRLSTDTQYF
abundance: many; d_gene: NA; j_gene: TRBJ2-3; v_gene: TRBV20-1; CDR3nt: TGCAGTGCTAGGGACGGGGGCGGTCTCACGGATACGCAGTATTTT; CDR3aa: CSARDGGGLTDTQYF
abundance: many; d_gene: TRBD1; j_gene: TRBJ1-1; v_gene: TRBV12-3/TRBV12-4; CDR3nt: TGTGCCAGCAGAAAACAGGGGGGAGCTTTCTTT; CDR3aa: CASRKQGGAFF
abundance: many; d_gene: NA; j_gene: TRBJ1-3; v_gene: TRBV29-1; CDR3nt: TGCAGCGTGGGGAATTTGCGAAACACCATATATTTT; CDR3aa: CSVGNLRNTIYF
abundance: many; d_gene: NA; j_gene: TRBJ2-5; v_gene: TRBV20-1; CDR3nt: TGCAGTGCCATCCCTCTCCAAGAGACCCAGTACTTC; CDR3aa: CSAIPLQETQYF
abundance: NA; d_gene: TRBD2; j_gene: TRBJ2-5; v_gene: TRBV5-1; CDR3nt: TGCGCCAGCAGCTTTGGACTAGACCAAGAGCCCCAGTACTTC; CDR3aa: CASSFGLDQEPQYF
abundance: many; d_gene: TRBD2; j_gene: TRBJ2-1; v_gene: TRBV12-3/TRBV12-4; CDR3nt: TGTGCCAGCAGTTTACGAACTAGCGATGAGCAGTTCTTC; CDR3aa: CASSLRTSDEQFF
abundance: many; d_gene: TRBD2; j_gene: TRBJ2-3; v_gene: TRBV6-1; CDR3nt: TGTGCCAGCAGGGGTTGGGGGGGGACAGATACGCAGTATTTT; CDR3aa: CASRGWGGTDTQYF
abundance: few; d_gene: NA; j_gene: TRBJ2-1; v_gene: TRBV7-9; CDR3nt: TGTGCCAGCAGCTTAGCGCATGGGTATGAGCAGTTCTTC; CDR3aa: CASSLAHGYEQFF
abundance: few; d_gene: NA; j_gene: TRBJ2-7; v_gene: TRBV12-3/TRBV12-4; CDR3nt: TGTGCCAGCAGTTTCGCCCCCGTTAACTACGAGCAGTACTTC; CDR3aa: CASSFAPVNYEQYF
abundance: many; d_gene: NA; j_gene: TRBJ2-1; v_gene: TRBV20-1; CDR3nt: TGCAGTGCTAGCCTAGCCGACAATGAGCAGTTCTTC; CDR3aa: CSASLADNEQFF
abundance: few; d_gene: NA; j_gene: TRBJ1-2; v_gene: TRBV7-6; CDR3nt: TGTGCCAGCAGCTTAGAAGGATCCCAGAATAACTATGGCTACACCTTC; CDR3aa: CASSLEGSQNNYGYTF
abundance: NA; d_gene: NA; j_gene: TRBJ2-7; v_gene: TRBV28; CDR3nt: TGTGCCAGCATCCCCGCAGGGGGGGCTAGGTACGAGCAGTACTTC; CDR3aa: CASIPAGGARYEQYF
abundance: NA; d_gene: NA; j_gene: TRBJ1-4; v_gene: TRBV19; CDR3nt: TGTGCCAGTAGTCGGCAGACGTCTAATGAAAAACTGTTTTTT; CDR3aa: CASSRQTSNEKLFF
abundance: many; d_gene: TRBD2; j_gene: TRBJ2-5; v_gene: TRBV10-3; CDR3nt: TGTGCCATCAGTGGGACTAGCGGGAGGGGTAGGGAGACCCAGTACTTC; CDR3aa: CAISGTSGRGRETQYF
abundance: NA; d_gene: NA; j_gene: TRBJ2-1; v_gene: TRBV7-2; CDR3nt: TGTGCCAGCAGCTTAGAATTGGGGCACAATGAGCAGTTCTTC; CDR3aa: CASSLELGHNEQFF
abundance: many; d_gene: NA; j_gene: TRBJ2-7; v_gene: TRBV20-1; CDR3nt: TGCAGTGCTAGAAGGCAGGGGACTGCCTACGAGCAGTACTTC; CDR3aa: CSARRQGTAYEQYF
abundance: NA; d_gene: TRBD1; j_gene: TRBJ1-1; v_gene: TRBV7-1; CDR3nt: TGTGCCAGCAGCCAGCGGACAGGCCACTGGGAAGCTTTCTTT; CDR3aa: CASSQRTGHWEAFF
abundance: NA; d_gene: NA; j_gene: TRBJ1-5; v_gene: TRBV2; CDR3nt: TGTGCCAGCAGTGAACGGCAGGGCCCCTATAGCAATCAGCCCCAGCATTTT; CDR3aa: CASSERQGPYSNQPQHF
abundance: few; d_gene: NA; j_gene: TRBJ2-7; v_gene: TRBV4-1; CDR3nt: TGCGCCAGCAGCCAACCGTTCGAAGCGGGTTACCGGGACTACGAGCAGTACTTC; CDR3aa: CASSQPFEAGYRDYEQYF
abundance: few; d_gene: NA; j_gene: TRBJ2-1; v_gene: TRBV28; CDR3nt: TGTGCCAGCAGTCCGGGGCCTTCGGTGTCCTACAATGAGCAGTTCTTC; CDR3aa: CASSPGPSVSYNEQFF
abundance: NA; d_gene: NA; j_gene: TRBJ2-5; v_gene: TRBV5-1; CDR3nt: TGCGCCAGCAGTGCTGCTCATGTGCTTCAAGAGACCCAGTACTTC; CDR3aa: CASSAAHVLQETQYF
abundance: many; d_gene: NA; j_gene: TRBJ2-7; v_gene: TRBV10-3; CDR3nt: TGTGCCATCAGAAACACCGAAAGCTCCTACGAGCAGTACTTC; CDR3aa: CAIRNTESSYEQYF
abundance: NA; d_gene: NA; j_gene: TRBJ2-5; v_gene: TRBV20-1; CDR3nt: TGCAGTGCTATAAGTCCAGGGTCAGAGACCCAGTACTTC; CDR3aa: CSAISPGSETQYF
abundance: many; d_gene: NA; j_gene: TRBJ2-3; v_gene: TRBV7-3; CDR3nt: TGTGCCAGCAGTTTATCCCCCACAGATACGCAGTATTTT; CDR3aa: CASSLSPTDTQYF
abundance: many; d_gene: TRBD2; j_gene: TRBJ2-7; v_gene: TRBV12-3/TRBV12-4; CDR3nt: TGTGCCAGCAGCTATAGCGGGAGCGCCTACGAGCAGTACTTC; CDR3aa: CASSYSGSAYEQYF
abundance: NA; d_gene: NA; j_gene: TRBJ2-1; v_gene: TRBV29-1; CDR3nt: TGCAGCGCCAACGGGGTCCTTAATGAGCAGTTCTTC; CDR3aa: CSANGVLNEQFF
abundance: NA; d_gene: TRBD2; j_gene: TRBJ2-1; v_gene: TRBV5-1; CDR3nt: TGCGCCAGCAGCACCTCTAGCGGGAGTAGGGTGGTCAATGAGCAGTTCTTC; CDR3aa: CASSTSSGSRVVNEQFF
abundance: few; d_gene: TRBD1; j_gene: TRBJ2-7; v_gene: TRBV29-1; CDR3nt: TGCAGCGTTGACGACAGGGACTCCTACGAGCAGTACTTC; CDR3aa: CSVDDRDSYEQYF
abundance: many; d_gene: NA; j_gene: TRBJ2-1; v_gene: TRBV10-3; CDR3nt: TGTGCCATCAGTTTCGGTGACGGGGAGGATCCCAATGAGCAGTTCTTC; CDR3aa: CAISFGDGEDPNEQFF
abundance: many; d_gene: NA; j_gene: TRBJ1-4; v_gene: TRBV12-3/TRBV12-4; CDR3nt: TGTGCCAGCAGTTTGTGGATCACAACTAATGAAAAACTGTTTTTT; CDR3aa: CASSLWITTNEKLFF